Each of the 9 T cell receptor beta chains below was sequenced from the same sample in a study of T cells in narcolepsy. Some clones are missing from TCRdb's copy, which holds only in-frame ones; the method was immunoSEQ multiplex PCR. The table records tens of thousands of clones, around 85% of them present only once. The material sequenced was memory (CD45RA-) CD4+ T cells from blood. Source of these receptors: a human donor in good health.

The chain uses TRBV21-1 and TRBJ2-7. TRBV21-1 is an annotated pseudogene. CDR3 length: 11 residues. CDR3 coding DNA: TGTGCCAGCAGCAAATCCTACGAGCAGTACTTC. It specifies CASSKSYEQYF.

V is TRBV28 and J is TRBJ2-2; 7 bases align to TRBD2. Germline V lookup: CDR1 MDHEN, CDR2 SYDVKM. Trimming at V came to 5 bases and at J to 6 bases, leaving 6 bases not matched to a gene. CDR3 length equals 14 residues. The CDR3 is CASSLSGRPGELFF. CDR3 DNA: TGTGCCAGCAGTCTATCCGGGAGGCCCGGGGAGCTGTTTTTT. Drawing the rest from reference TRBV28 and TRBJ2-2, the complete variable domain is DVKVTQSSRYLVKRTGEKVFLECVQDMDHENMFWYRQDPGLGLRLIYFSYDVKMKEKGDIPEGYSVSREKKERFSLILESASTNQTSMYLCASSLSGRPGELFFGEGSRLTVL.

The chain is built from TRBV10-2 and TRBJ1-4; 11 bases fit TRBD1. V trimming: 6 bases; J trimming: 0 bases; junction bases outside the gene matches: 9. The CDR3 sequence is 18 residues long. Germline CDR1 WSHSY, CDR2 SAAADI. As DNA, the CDR3 is TGCGCCAGCAGCCTGGACAGGGGGCTTCTCGCAACTAATGAAAAACTGTTTTTT. It encodes CASSLDRGLLATNEKLFF.

A few counts support this clone. The CDR3, as DNA: TGTGCCAGCAGCTCCGGGACTAGCGGAGAGACCCAGTACTTC. Translating gives CASSSGTSGETQYF. The V and J genes are TRBV5-4 and TRBJ2-5; 11 bases match TRBD2. The CDR3 totals 14 residues. After removal of 3 bases from V and 4 bases from J, the junction contained 2 bases not matched to a gene. Germline CDR1 is SGHNT and CDR2 is YYREEE (reference sequence).

The rearrangement joins TRBV5-6 to TRBJ2-4; the match to TRBD1 covers 7 bases. This CDR3 comprises 15 residues. CDR1 is SGHDT and CDR2 is YYEEEE in the germline V gene. V lost 3 bases to trimming and J lost 6 bases; unmatched junction nucleotides: 9. CDR3 protein: CASSSNRGERNIQYF. CDR3 in DNA: TGTGCCAGCAGCTCTAACAGGGGCGAGAGAAACATTCAGTACTTC.

This sequence joins TRBV6-5 and TRBJ2-7, with D perhaps TRBD2 (6 bases). The V gene's germline CDR1 is MNHEY and CDR2 SVGAGI. V lost 6 bases to trimming and J lost 3 bases, with 12 bases between them. This CDR3 has 13 residues. The CDR3 is CASRRGERYEQYF. DNA of the CDR3: TGTGCCAGCAGGCGGGGTGAGCGCTACGAGCAGTACTTC.

The V and J genes are TRBV2 and TRBJ2-1; D gene ambiguous. Germline assignment: CDR1 SNHLY and CDR2 FYNNEI. The CDR3 is 13 residues long. Deletions cut 2 bases from V and 5 bases from J, with 7 bases between. The CDR3: CASSEPFDNEQFF. The CDR3 DNA is TGTGCCAGCAGTGAACCCTTCGACAATGAGCAGTTCTTC.

On this clone: The sample has other DNA sequences that encode this CDR3 too. The chain recombines TRBV11-3 with TRBJ2-5; no definite D call. The ends were cut back, 4 bases at V and 2 bases at J, with 5 bases in the middle. This CDR3 spans 12 amino acids. The V gene's germline CDR1 is SGHNT and CDR2 YENEEA. CDR3 sequence reads: CASSSNQETQYF. CDR3 bases: TGTGCCAGCAGCTCCAATCAAGAGACCCAGTACTTC.

The chain uses TRBV19 and TRBJ2-5; D ambiguous. V lost 6 bases and J 0 bases, leaving 8 bases between the germline ends. The CDR3 extends over 13 amino acids. Germline V gene sequence: CDR1 LNHDA, CDR2 SQIVND (reference sequence). CDR3 sequence (DNA): TGTGCCAGTAGGAAAGACAACCAAGAGACCCAGTACTTC. This translates into CASRKDNQETQYF.